This T cell receptor beta chain was retrieved from a study of cytomegalovirus exposure and HLA in healthy donors. About the research overall: There were roughly 110 million unique TCR beta sequences, drawn from 180 million or so T cells, in an earlier analysis.

Each of the donors was a healthy bone marrow donor. This PCR relied on a set of 60 Vbeta primers and 13 Jbeta primers. Original processing notes: Unique TCR beta chains totaled some 78 million in a later count, with around 10 million of them shared. Profiling relied on immunoSEQ multiplex PCR, and the TCRdb table lists in-frame clones only, not all of them. That table furnishes V, J and clone size, whereas the DNA furnished D and trimming. The data contain 100,000 or so clones, roughly 70% of them singletons. The CDR3 extends over 16 amino acids. Trimming cost V 0 bases and J 10 bases; bases outside gene matches: 7. Germline V gene sequence: CDR1 LGHNA, CDR2 YSLEER. Study-level points and caveats: Donor immune exposure was known only as CMV serostatus.

Turning to this clone: Its antigen is not known.

Source material: PBMCs. This chain connects TRBV4-3 to TRBJ1-6; 9 positions match TRBD1. The receptor's source is a man between 50 and 59 years old in good health and CMV-seronegative. DNA for the CDR3: TGCGCCAGCAGCCAAGAACCGGGACAGGGCGGCTCACCCCTCCACTTT. It translates to CASSQEPGQGGSPLHF.